This record concerns one T cell receptor beta chain sequence. This entry comes from a study of shared clonotypes between healthy human individuals. The table came from immunoSEQ multiplex PCR; TCRdb's copy has only in-frame clones and leaves some out. This table has 2 million to 2.5 million clones, around 93% appearing once. As defined, naive CD8 cells were CD45RO-negative and positively selected for CCR7, with terminally differentiated effector memory CD45RA+ cells excluded. The V gene end was trimmed by 5 bases and the J gene end by 6 bases; junction bases not matched to a gene: 11. CDR3 length: 16 amino acids. CDR1 and CDR2 (germline): SEHNR, FQNEAQ (reference sequence).

Sequenced sample: naive CD8+ T cells from PBMCs. The sequence derives from a man younger than 35 in good health. Some clones in this sample may be carry-over from other donors' samples. The rearrangement links TRBV7-9 to TRBJ2-1; the match to TRBD2 covers 9 bases. DNA of the CDR3: TGTGCCAGCAGCCCCGACGGCGGGAGGGCCTTCAATGAGCAGTTCTTC. Translated: CASSPDGGRAFNEQFF.